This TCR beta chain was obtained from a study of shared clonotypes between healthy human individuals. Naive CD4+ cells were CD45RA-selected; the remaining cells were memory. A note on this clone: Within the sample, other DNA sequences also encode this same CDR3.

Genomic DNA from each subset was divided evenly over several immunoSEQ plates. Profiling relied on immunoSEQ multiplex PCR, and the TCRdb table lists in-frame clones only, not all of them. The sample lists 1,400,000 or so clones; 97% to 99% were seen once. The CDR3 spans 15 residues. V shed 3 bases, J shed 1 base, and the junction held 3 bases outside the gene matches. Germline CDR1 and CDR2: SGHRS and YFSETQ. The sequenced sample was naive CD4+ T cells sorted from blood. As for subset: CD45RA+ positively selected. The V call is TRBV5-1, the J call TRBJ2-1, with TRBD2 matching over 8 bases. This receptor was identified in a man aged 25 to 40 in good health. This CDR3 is CASSSGLVSYNEQFF. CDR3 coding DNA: TGCGCCAGCAGCTCGGGACTAGTGTCCTACAATGAGCAGTTCTTC.